This entry features one T cell receptor (beta chain) sequence. As yet, its antigen is unknown. Data came from immunoSEQ multiplex PCR; TCRdb stores just in-frame clones and leaves some out. Altogether tens of thousands of clones are present, around nine tenths being singletons, with the ten largest covering roughly 5%. The sample originates from a study of T cell responses to AZD1222 COVID-19 vaccine. Overall study findings and caveats: There were repertoire samples only from the period after the peak T cell response. Clonal diversity was possibly underestimated, and white British individuals and females predominated among donors.

Germline CDR1 and CDR2: LNHDA and SQIVND (reference sequence). The CDR3 is 11 residues long. Trimming removed 3 bases at V and 5 bases at J, with 4 bases between. J is TRBJ1-1 and V is TRBV19, with D uncertain. The source was peripheral blood, collected on day 0 of MenACWY control vaccination. The clonotype comes from an adult in good health. The CDR3 DNA reads as TGTGCCAGTAGTATGGGAACTGAAGCTTTCTTT. Amino acid sequence: CASSMGTEAFF.